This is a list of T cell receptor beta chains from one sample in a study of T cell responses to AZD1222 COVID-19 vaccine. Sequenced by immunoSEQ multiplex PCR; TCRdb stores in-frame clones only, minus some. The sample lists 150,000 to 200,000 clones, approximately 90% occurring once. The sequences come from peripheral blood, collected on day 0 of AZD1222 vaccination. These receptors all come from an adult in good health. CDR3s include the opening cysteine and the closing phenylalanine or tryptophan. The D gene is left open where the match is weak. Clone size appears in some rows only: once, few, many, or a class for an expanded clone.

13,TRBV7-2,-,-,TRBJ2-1,CASSPRRDMEQFF,TGTGCCAGCAGCCCCCGAAGAGATATGGAGCAGTTCTTC
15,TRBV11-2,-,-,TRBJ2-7,CASSLLSRGEGEQYF,TGTGCCAGCAGCTTATTGTCGCGGGGTGAGGGCGAGCAGTACTTC
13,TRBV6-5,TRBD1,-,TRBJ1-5,CASTAGGGQPQHF,TGTGCCAGCACCGCAGGGGGAGGTCAGCCCCAGCATTTT
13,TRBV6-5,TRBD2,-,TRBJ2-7,CASSYLSGVEQYF,TGTGCCAGCAGTTACCTTAGCGGGGTCGAGCAGTACTTC
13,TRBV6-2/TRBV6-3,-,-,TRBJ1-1,CASSYRDISEAFF,TGTGCCAGCAGTTACCGGGACATCTCCGAAGCTTTCTTT
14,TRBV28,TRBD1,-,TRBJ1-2,CASRGTGDKYGYTF,TGTGCCAGCAGGGGGACAGGGGATAAGTATGGCTACACCTTC
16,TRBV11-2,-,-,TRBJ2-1,CASSLEVGGRGNEQFF,TGTGCCAGCAGCTTAGAGGTGGGGGGAAGGGGGAATGAGCAGTTCTTC
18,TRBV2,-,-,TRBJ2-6,CASNGAGQPISGANVLTF,TGTGCCAGCAATGGAGCGGGACAGCCCATCTCTGGGGCCAACGTCCTGACTTTC
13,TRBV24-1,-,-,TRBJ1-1,CATSDFRGTEAFF,TGTGCCACCAGTGATTTCAGAGGGACTGAAGCTTTCTTT
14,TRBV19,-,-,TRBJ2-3,CASSIDPSTDTQYF,TGTGCCAGTAGTATAGATCCCAGCACAGATACGCAGTATTTT
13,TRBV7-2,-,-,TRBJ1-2,CASSYRRGDGYTF,TGTGCCAGCAGCTACCGCCGGGGCGATGGCTACACCTTC
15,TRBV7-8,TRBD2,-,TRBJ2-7,CASSLAGGESYEQYF,TGTGCCAGCAGCTTGGCTGGGGGGGAATCCTACGAGCAGTACTTC
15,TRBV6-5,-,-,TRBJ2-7,CASSYSYQGNYEQYF,TGTGCCAGCAGTTACTCGTACCAGGGCAACTACGAGCAGTACTTC
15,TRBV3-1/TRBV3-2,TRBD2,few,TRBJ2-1,CASSQGPSGNNEQFF,TGTGCCAGCAGCCAAGGGCCTAGCGGGAACAATGAGCAGTTCTTC
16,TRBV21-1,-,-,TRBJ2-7,CASSKGRQGGALEQYF,TGTGCCAGCAGCAAAGGCCGACAGGGGGGGGCTCTCGAGCAGTACTTC
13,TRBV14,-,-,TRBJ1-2,CASSQVPNYGYTF,TGTGCCAGCAGCCAGGTCCCTAACTATGGCTACACCTTC
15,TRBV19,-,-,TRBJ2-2,CASSIVGGNTGELFF,TGTGCCAGTAGTATTGTGGGCGGGAACACCGGGGAGCTGTTTTTT
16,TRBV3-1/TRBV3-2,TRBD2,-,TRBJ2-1,CASSQDAGLVGNEQFF,TGTGCCAGCAGCCAAGACGCGGGACTAGTCGGCAATGAGCAGTTCTTC
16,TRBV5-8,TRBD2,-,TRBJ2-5,CASSSGTSFYQETQYF,TGTGCCAGCAGCTCTGGGACTAGCTTCTACCAAGAGACCCAGTACTTC
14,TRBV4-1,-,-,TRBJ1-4,CASSQVRGSQKLFF,TGCGCCAGCAGCCAAGTCAGGGGATCTCAAAAACTGTTTTTT
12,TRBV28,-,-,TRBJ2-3,CASSFSTDTQYF,TGTGCCAGCAGTTTCTCCACAGATACGCAGTATTTT
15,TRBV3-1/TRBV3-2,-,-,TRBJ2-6,CASSPRDSGANVLTF,TGTGCCAGCAGCCCACGGGACTCTGGGGCCAACGTCCTGACTTTC
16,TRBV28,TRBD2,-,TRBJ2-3,CASSLRPAGGTDTQYF,TGTGCCAGCAGTTTAAGACCTGCGGGGGGCACAGATACGCAGTATTTT
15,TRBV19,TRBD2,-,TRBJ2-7,CASSIRTSGSYEQYF,TGTGCCAGTAGTATCCGGACTAGCGGATCCTACGAGCAGTACTTC
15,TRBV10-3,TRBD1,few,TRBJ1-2,CAISESNDRAYGYTF,TGTGCCATCAGTGAGTCTAACGACAGGGCCTATGGCTACACCTTC
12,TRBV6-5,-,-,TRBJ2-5,CASSYGEETQYF,TGTGCCAGCAGTTACGGTGAAGAGACCCAGTACTTC
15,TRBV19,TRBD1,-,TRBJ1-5,CASSSSTGTNQPQHF,TGTGCCAGTAGTTCATCGACAGGGACTAATCAGCCCCAGCATTTT
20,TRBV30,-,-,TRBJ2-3,CAWSAMGWRAVPLDTDTQYF,TGTGCCTGGAGTGCCATGGGCTGGCGTGCCGTCCCCCTCGATACAGATACGCAGTATTTT
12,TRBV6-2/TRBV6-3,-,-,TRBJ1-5,CASSHPRQPQHF,TGTGCCAGCAGTCACCCGAGGCAGCCCCAGCATTTT
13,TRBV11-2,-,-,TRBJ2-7,CASRSWTAYEQYF,TGTGCCAGCAGGTCTTGGACGGCCTACGAGCAGTACTTC
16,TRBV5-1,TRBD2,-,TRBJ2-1,CASSLMTSGTRNEQFF,TGCGCCAGCAGCTTGATGACTAGCGGGACGAGGAATGAGCAGTTCTTC
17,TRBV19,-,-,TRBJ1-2,CASSKGSAGTVNYGYTF,TGTGCCAGTAGTAAGGGGAGCGCAGGAACGGTTAACTATGGCTACACCTTC
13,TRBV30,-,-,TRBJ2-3,CAWSRLATDTQYF,TGTGCCTGGAGTAGGCTAGCGACAGATACGCAGTATTTT
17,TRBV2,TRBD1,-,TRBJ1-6,CASSESGQGSYNSPLHF,TGTGCCAGCAGTGAATCTGGACAGGGTTCCTATAATTCACCCCTCCACTTT
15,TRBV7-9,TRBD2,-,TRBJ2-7,CASSLVGGQFYEQYF,TGTGCCAGCAGCTTAGTGGGAGGGCAATTCTACGAGCAGTACTTC
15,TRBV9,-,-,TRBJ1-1,CASSVDPGVNTEAFF,TGTGCCAGCAGCGTAGACCCAGGGGTGAACACTGAAGCTTTCTTT
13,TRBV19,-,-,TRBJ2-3,CARESTPANTQYF,TGTGCCAGGGAGTCCACGCCCGCGAATACGCAGTATTTT
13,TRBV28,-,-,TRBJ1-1,CASTPSPPHEAFF,TGTGCCAGCACCCCCTCCCCCCCGCACGAAGCTTTCTTT
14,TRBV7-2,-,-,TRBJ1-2,CASSGPRAIDGYTF,TGTGCCAGCAGCGGACCCAGGGCGATTGATGGCTACACCTTC
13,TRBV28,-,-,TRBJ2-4,CASSLAGASIQYF,TGTGCCAGCAGTTTAGCGGGGGCCTCCATTCAGTACTTC
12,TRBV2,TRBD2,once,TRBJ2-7,CASQHGRGEQYF,TGTGCCAGCCAGCACGGGAGGGGCGAGCAGTACTTC
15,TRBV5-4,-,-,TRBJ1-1,CASSSAVAVNTEAFF,TGTGCCAGCAGCTCGGCGGTGGCCGTGAACACTGAAGCTTTCTTT
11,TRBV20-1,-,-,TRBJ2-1,CSASDQNEQFF,TGCAGTGCCAGCGACCAGAATGAGCAGTTCTTC
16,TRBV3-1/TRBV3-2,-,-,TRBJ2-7,CASSPHLGGVAYEQYF,TGTGCCAGCAGCCCTCACTTAGGGGGGGTTGCCTACGAGCAGTACTTC
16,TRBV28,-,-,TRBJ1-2,CASSRPGEPSNYGYTF,TGTGCCAGCAGCCGGCCCGGGGAACCCTCTAACTATGGCTACACCTTC
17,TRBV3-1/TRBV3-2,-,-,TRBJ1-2,CASSQDAGRGPNYGYTF,TGTGCCAGCAGCCAAGATGCGGGACGGGGGCCGAACTATGGCTACACCTTC
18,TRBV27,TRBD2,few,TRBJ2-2,CASSLGYRSGRDTGELFF,TGTGCCAGCAGTTTAGGTTATCGAAGCGGGAGAGACACCGGGGAGCTGTTTTTT
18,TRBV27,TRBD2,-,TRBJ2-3,CASSATNHSGRPTDTQYF,TGTGCCAGCAGTGCCACCAATCACAGCGGGAGACCCACAGATACGCAGTATTTT
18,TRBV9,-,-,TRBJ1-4,CASSPRLRADSLNEKLFF,TGTGCCAGCAGCCCAAGATTGAGGGCGGACAGTCTTAATGAAAAACTGTTTTTT
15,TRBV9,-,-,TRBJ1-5,CASSAKPTDNQPQHF,TGTGCCAGCAGCGCTAAACCGACAGATAATCAGCCCCAGCATTTT
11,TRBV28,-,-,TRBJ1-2,CASSLLGGYTF,TGTGCCAGCAGTTTATTGGGTGGCTACACCTTC
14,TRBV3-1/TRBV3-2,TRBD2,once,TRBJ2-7,CASSQSGSFNEQYF,TGTGCCAGCAGCCAAAGCGGGAGTTTCAACGAGCAGTACTTC
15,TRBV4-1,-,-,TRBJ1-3,CASSQGVTSGNTIYF,TGCGCCAGCAGCCAAGGAGTGACCTCTGGAAACACCATATATTTT
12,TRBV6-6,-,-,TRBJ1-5,CASRESNQPQHF,TGTGCCAGCAGGGAAAGCAATCAGCCCCAGCATTTT
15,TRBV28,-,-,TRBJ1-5,CASRATDRRDQPQHF,TGTGCCAGCCGCGCGACCGACAGGCGGGATCAGCCCCAGCATTTT
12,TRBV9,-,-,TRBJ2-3,CASSADTDTQYF,TGTGCCAGCAGCGCGGACACAGATACGCAGTATTTT
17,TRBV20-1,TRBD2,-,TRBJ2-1,CSASGQQTSGRAHEQFF,TGCAGTGCTAGTGGGCAACAGACTAGCGGGAGGGCCCATGAGCAGTTCTTC
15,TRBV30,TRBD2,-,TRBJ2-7,CAWSGTSGRSYEQYF,TGTGCCTGGTCCGGGACTAGCGGGCGCTCCTACGAGCAGTACTTC
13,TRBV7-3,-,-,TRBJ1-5,CASSLKDNQPQHF,TGTGCCAGCAGCCTCAAGGATAATCAGCCCCAGCATTTT
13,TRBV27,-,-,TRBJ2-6,CASSWSGANVLTF,TGTGCCAGCAGTTGGTCTGGGGCCAACGTCCTGACTTTC